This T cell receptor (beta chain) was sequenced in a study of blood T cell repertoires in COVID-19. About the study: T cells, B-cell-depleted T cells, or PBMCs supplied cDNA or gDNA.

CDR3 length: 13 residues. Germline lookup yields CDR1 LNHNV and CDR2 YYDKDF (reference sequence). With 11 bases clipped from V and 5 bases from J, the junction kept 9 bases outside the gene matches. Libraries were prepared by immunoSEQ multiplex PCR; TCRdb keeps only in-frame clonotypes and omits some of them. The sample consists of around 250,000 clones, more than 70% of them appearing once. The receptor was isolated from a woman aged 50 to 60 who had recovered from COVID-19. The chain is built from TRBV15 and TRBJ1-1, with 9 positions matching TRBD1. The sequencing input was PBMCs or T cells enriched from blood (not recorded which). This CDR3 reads CAVEDRGSTEAFF. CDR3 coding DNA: TGTGCCGTAGAGGACAGGGGAAGTACTGAAGCTTTCTTT.